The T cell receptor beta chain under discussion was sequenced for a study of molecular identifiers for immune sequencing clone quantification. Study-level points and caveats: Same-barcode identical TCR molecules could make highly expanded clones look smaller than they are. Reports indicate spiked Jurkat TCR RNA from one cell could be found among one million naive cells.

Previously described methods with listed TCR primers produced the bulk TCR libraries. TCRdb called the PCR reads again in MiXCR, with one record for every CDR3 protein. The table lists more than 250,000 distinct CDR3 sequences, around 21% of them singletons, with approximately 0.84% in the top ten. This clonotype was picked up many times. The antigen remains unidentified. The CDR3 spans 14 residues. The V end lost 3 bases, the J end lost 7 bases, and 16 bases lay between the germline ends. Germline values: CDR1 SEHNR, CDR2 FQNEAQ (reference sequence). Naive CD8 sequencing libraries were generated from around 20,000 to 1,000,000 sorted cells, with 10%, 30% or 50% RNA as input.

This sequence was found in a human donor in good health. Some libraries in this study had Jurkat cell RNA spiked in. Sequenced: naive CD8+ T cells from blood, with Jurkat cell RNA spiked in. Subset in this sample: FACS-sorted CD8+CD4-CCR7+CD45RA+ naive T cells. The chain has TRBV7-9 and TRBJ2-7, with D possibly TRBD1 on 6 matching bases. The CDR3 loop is CASSFIGGPGEQYF. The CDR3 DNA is TGTGCCAGCAGCTTCATTGGGGGCCCCGGGGAGCAGTACTTC.